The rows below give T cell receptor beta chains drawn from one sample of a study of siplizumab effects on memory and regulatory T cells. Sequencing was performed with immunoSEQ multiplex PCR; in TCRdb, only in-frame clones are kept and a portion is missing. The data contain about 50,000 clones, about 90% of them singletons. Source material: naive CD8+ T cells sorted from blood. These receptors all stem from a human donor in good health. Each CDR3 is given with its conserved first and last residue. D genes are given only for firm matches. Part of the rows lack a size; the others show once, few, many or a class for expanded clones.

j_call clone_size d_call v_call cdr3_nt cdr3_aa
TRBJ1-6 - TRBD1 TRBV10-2 TGCGCCAGCAGTGGGGTGACAGGGAGTAGTTCACCCCTCCACTTT CASSGVTGSSSPLHF
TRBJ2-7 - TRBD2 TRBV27 TGTGCCAGCAGTTTAGCTAGCGGGAACCCTTACGAGCAGTACTTC CASSLASGNPYEQYF
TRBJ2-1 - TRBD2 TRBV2 TGTGCCAGCACTAGCGGGATAAGTAGCAATGAGCAGTTCTTC CASTSGISSNEQFF
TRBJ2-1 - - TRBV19 TGTGCCAGTAGTGGAGCCCAGGAAGGCACCAATGAGCAGTTCTTC CASSGAQEGTNEQFF
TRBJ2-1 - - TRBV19 TGTGCCAGTAGTATAATCTCCTACAATGAGCAGTTCTTC CASSIISYNEQFF
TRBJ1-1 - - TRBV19 TGTGCCAGTAGTATCGGGGGCCCGAACACTGAAGCTTTCTTT CASSIGGPNTEAFF
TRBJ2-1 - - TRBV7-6 TGTGCCAGCAGCTTAGGGGCCGGGACCTACAATGAGCAGTTCTTC CASSLGAGTYNEQFF
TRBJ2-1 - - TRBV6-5 TGTGCCAGCAGTTTGTTTCATGAGCAGTTCTTC CASSLFHEQFF
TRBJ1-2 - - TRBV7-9 TGTGCCAGCAGCCCCCCGGCGGGGGCCTATGGCTACACCTTC CASSPPAGAYGYTF
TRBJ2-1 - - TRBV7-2 TGTGCCAGCAGCTTAGCGCTAGGGAATGAGCAGTTCTTC CASSLALGNEQFF
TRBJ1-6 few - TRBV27 TGTGCCAGCAGTTTACGGAATTCACCCCTCCACTTT CASSLRNSPLHF
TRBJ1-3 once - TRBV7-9 TGTGCCAGCAGCTTCCCTCTGGGCTCTGGAAACACCATATATTTT CASSFPLGSGNTIYF